Listed below are T cell receptor beta chains from one sample, sequenced in a study of T cells after yellow fever vaccination. Each CDR3 protein is one row after TCRdb ran MiXCR on the 5' RACE reads. The sample lists 500,000 to 700,000 distinct CDR3 sequences, about a fifth seen once, with roughly an eighth in the top ten. The source was PBMCs, collected 15 days after the yellow fever booster vaccination. These receptors all stem from a man aged 25 to 40 who received the YFV17D yellow fever vaccine. Both conserved end residues are part of each CDR3. D genes are given only for firm matches.

V gene	J gene	D gene	CDR3 protein
TRBV25-1	TRBJ2-2	TRBD1	CASSPGQGYTGELFF
TRBV20-1	TRBJ2-4	-	CSEPFLMWGCNIQYF
TRBV28	TRBJ2-3	-	CASRPGSSLTQYF
TRBV10-3	TRBJ1-1	-	CAIKGEESTEAFF
TRBV5-1	TRBJ2-1	-	CASRDTGSADEQFF
TRBV12-3/TRBV12-4	TRBJ2-2	-	CASASNTGELFF
TRBV7-2	TRBJ2-7	TRBD1	CASGTVLSYEQYF
TRBV20-1	TRBJ2-1	TRBD2	CSALRAGVFNEQFF
TRBV24-1	TRBJ2-7	-	CATSDTGTSPYEQYF
TRBV19	TRBJ2-5	-	CASQAEVGQETQYF
TRBV5-1	TRBJ2-3	TRBD2	CASSLGDSGRSTDTQYF
TRBV12-3/TRBV12-4	TRBJ1-1	-	CASTTNTDTEAFF
TRBV12-3/TRBV12-4	TRBJ2-1	-	CASQLGGSEQFF
TRBV24-1	TRBJ2-3	TRBD1	CATSDPRPGQGPTDTQYF
TRBV4-2	TRBJ2-5	TRBD2	CASSQAGAIQETQYF
TRBV19	TRBJ2-3	-	CASSIVWPTGADTQYF
TRBV3-1	TRBJ2-7	TRBD2	CASSRGLAELSYEQYF
TRBV2	TRBJ2-1	-	CASSNHPREQFF
TRBV11-2	TRBJ2-4	TRBD2	CASSYRGDSKNIQYF
TRBV20-1	TRBJ2-2	-	CSAPRAGNTGELFF
TRBV5-1	TRBJ2-5	-	CASKRQETQYF
TRBV7-2	TRBJ2-3	-	CASSLGLAWDTQYF
TRBV20-1	TRBJ2-1	-	CSAPPRYNEQFF
TRBV7-2	TRBJ2-1	-	CASSLGRPPMNEQFF
TRBV19	TRBJ2-3	-	CASSSGVKTDTQYF
TRBV12-3/TRBV12-4	TRBJ1-1	-	CASSLLGPDTEAFF
TRBV5-6	TRBJ1-1	-	CASSLPSGSAEAFF
TRBV5-4	TRBJ2-3	TRBD2	CASSLGGTSGPSTDTQYF
TRBV4-3	TRBJ1-5	-	CASSQAADLGNQPQHF
TRBV20-1	TRBJ2-3	TRBD2	CSVGSGSYVDTQYF
TRBV7-2	TRBJ2-7	TRBD1	CASSPPGQGRYERYF